These 18 T cell receptor beta chains originate from one sample sequenced in a study of shared clonotypes between healthy human individuals. The data were produced by immunoSEQ multiplex PCR, yet TCRdb's version contains in-frame clones alone and is incomplete. The table lists approximately 700,000 clones, about 80% of them singletons, with under 2% in the top ten. Sequenced material: memory CD4+ T cells sorted from blood. The subset denotes: CD45RA-negative fraction. These receptors all come from a woman aged 30 to 39 in good health.

J is TRBJ2-5 and V is TRBV30, with D possibly called TRBD1 or TRBD2 (5 bases each). CDR3 length equals 13 residues. The germline V and J ends were trimmed by 4 bases and 1 base, with 10 bases remaining between them. Germline V gene sequence: CDR1 GTSNPN, CDR2 SVGIG (reference sequence). Written as DNA, the CDR3 is TGTGCCTGGAAGAGGGGTAGCCAAGAGACCCAGTACTTC. It yields the protein CAWKRGSQETQYF.

The chain recombines TRBV5-4 with TRBJ2-7, with 9 bases matching TRBD2. V dropped 7 bases and J dropped 2; count of bases not matched to a gene: 10. The CDR3 length is 15 residues. Germline loops: CDR1 SGHNT, CDR2 YYREEE (reference sequence). DNA of the CDR3: TGTGCCAGCGGGAAGTTAGCGGGAGCAACCTACGAGCAGTACTTC. This gives the protein CASGKLAGATYEQYF.

For the CDR3, the DNA is TGTGCCAGCACCCTCGGACTAGCGAGAAATGAGCAGTTCTTC. Its translation: CASTLGLARNEQFF. V is TRBV2 and J is TRBJ2-1, with 9 bases aligning to TRBD2. In germline, CDR1 is SNHLY, CDR2 FYNNEI. J gave up 7 bases and V 7 bases, and 8 bases lay outside the gene matches. This CDR3 contains 14 residues.

The table lists this clone with many counts. The chain couples TRBV2 to TRBJ2-1; the D is unclear. CDR1 is SNHLY and CDR2 is FYNNEI in the germline V gene. This CDR3 has 15 amino acids. V gave up 4 bases and J gave up 5 bases, with 15 bases separating them. In DNA, the CDR3 is TGTGCCAGCAGTGTTGGCAGGAGTACTGACAATGAGCAGTTCTTC. It is translated as CASSVGRSTDNEQFF.

The chain carries TRBV29-1 and TRBJ1-5; 8 nucleotides align to TRBD1. Germline CDR1 is SQVTM and CDR2 is ANQGSEA. The junction had 5 bases not matched to a gene; V was cut back by 7 bases and J by 0 bases. The CDR3 consists of 14 residues. In DNA form, the CDR3 reads TGCAGCGCCCTAGACAGGGGTAGCAATCAGCCCCAGCATTTT. Protein product: CSALDRGSNQPQHF.

This chain's CDR3 is CASSLGQGEQPQHF. CDR3 DNA: TGTGCCAGCAGTCTCGGACAGGGTGAACAGCCCCAGCATTTT. The chain is built from TRBV28 and TRBJ1-5, with 8 bases lining up with TRBD1. Trimming cost V 5 bases and J 7 bases; bases outside gene matches: 7. This CDR3 region has 14 residues. CDR1 MDHEN and CDR2 SYDVKM come from the germline V gene.

This clone was recorded a few times. J is TRBJ1-5 and V is TRBV29-1, with TRBD1 as a possible D gene (6 bases). This CDR3 comprises 13 residues. The germline gives CDR1 SQVTM, CDR2 ANQGSEA. V gave up 5 bases and J gave up 3 bases, with 11 bases separating them. The CDR3 DNA reads TGCAGCGTTCAAGGGGGGGCCAATCAGCCCCAGCATTTT. This codes for CSVQGGANQPQHF.

V and J are TRBV2 and TRBJ2-1; D not certain. The CDR3 totals 10 residues. Trimming pared 4 bases from V and 15 bases from J, leaving 10 bases between. Germline lookup yields CDR1 SNHLY and CDR2 FYNNEI. Here the CDR3 reads CASSGSSLFF. The CDR3 coding sequence is TGTGCCAGCAGTGGGAGCAGTTTGTTCTTC.

CDR3 amino acids: CASSYLAAETQYF. The DNA of the CDR3 is TGTGCCAGCAGTTACTTGGCGGCAGAGACCCAGTACTTC. This rearrangement joins TRBV6-5 to TRBJ2-5; D is ambiguous. The germline V gene encodes CDR1 MNHEY and CDR2 SVGAGI. The V end lost 1 base, the J end lost 4 bases, and 7 bases lay between the germline ends. There are 13 residues in the CDR3.

The CDR3 is CASSRTVQETQYF. The DNA for the CDR3 is TGTGCCAGCAGTAGGACCGTACAAGAGACCCAGTACTTC. This chain links TRBV6-5 with TRBJ2-5; no reliable D call. The CDR3 extends over 13 amino acids. Trimming took off 5 bases at V and 2 bases at J, with 9 bases between the two ends. Germline assignment: CDR1 MNHEY and CDR2 SVGAGI.

The V gene is TRBV18, the J gene TRBJ1-4; D uncertain. This CDR3 is built from 13 residues. V was shortened by 6 bases and J by 5 bases, with 10 bases between the two germline ends. Germline-derived CDR1 and CDR2 are KGHSH and LQKENI. The CDR3 nucleotides read TGTGCCAGCTCGGGCCGCGGGAATGAAAAACTGTTTTTT. Protein product: CASSGRGNEKLFF.

CDR3 region: CASSQEYGKLFF. As DNA, the CDR3 is TGCGCCAGCAGCCAAGAGTACGGAAAACTGTTTTTT. The J gene is TRBJ1-4, the V gene TRBV4-1; D uncertain. Germline V gene lookup returns CDR1 MGHRA and CDR2 YSYEKL. V lost 0 bases and J lost 10, with 6 bases in between. The CDR3 runs to 12 residues.

J is TRBJ1-2 and V is TRBV11-2, with D unclear. The germline V gene encodes CDR1 SGHAT and CDR2 FQNNGV. Between the trimmed V and J ends, which lost 2 bases and 0 bases, there was a span of 10 bases. The CDR3 has 15 residues. The CDR3 nucleotides are TGTGCCAGCAGCTTACTTGGACGGCCTAACTATGGCTACACCTTC. Residues: CASSLLGRPNYGYTF.

The rearrangement joins TRBV28 to TRBJ1-4; weak D call: TRBD1 (5 bases). Germline CDR1 is MDHEN and CDR2 is SYDVKM. Trimming stripped 3 bases from V and 8 bases from J, with 13 bases between. The CDR3 loop spans 14 amino acids. CDR3 bases: TGTGCCAGCAGTTTGACAGTGCTTAAGGAAAAACTGTTTTTT. Its translation: CASSLTVLKEKLFF.

The V call is TRBV14, the J call TRBJ1-4; D is perhaps TRBD1 (6 bases). In germline, CDR1 is SGHDN, CDR2 FVKESK. The CDR3 has 14 amino acids. V was pared by 4 bases and J by 5 bases, with 11 bases between. In nucleotides, the CDR3 is TGTGCCAGCAGCCGAGGACAGTTGAATGAAAAACTGTTTTTT. As protein: CASSRGQLNEKLFF.

This clone was detected once. V is TRBV28 and J is TRBJ2-7; 7 bases are shared with TRBD1. The CDR3 sequence is 18 residues long. V shed 3 bases and J 2 bases; nucleotides not matched to a gene: 16. Germline lookup yields CDR1 MDHEN and CDR2 SYDVKM. The CDR3 is CASSFSRPRTGFPYEQYF. CDR3 DNA: TGTGCCAGCAGTTTTTCGCGACCGCGGACAGGCTTCCCCTACGAGCAGTACTTC.

The CDR3 bases are TGTGCCAGCAGCCCAACGCTTCCAGGAACCTACGAGCAGTACTTC. This codes for CASSPTLPGTYEQYF. The chain combines TRBV7-9 with TRBJ2-7; D gene uncertain. Germline V gene sequence: CDR1 SEHNR, CDR2 FQNEAQ (reference sequence). The CDR3 is 15 amino acids. V dropped 5 bases and J dropped 2 bases, with 16 bases sitting between them.

The V call is TRBV6-1, the J call TRBJ1-2; the D gene is possibly TRBD1 (5 bases). Germline V gives CDR1 MNHNS, CDR2 SASEGT. This CDR3 contains 13 residues. V was trimmed by 6 bases and J by 3 bases, leaving 11 bases between them. CDR3 sequence reads: CASSQTTDYGYTF. The CDR3 nucleotides read TGTGCCAGCAGCCAGACGACAGACTATGGCTACACCTTC.